This note documents a single T cell receptor (beta chain) sequence. CDR3 length equals 16 residues. Trimming stripped 2 bases from V and 0 bases from J, with 11 bases between. CDR1 and CDR2 (germline): MGHRA, YSYEKL. This sample is drawn from a study of blood T cell repertoires in COVID-19. In the original workflow: Estimation of nucleated cell counts relied on the amplification of reference gene primers. Here immunoSEQ multiplex PCR was the method, and the copy in TCRdb shows in-frame clones only, minus some. V, J and clone size were drawn from that table, and D and trimming were deduced from the DNA. The sample contains roughly 340,000 clones, 80% to 90% of which appear only once.

The sequenced sample consisted of peripheral blood. The receptor's source is a woman between 45 and 65 years old with COVID-19, enrolled during active disease. The genes are TRBV4-1 and TRBJ2-1, with D perhaps matching TRBD1 (6 bases). In DNA, the CDR3 is TGCGCCAGCAGCCAACCAGGGGTTGGCTCCTACAATGAGCAGTTCTTC. It yields the protein CASSQPGVGSYNEQFF.